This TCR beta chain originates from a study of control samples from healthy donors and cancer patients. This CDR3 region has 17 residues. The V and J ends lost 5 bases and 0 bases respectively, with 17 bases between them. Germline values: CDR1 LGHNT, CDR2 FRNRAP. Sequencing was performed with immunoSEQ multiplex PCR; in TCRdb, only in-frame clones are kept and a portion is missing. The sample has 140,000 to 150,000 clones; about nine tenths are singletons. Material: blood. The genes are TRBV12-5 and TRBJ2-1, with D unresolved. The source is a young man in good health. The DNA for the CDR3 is TGTGCTAGTGGTACGTCGACGGCCTTGAGCTCCTACAATGAGCAGTTCTTC. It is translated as CASGTSTALSSYNEQFF.